This T cell receptor (beta chain) was sequenced during a study of shared clonotypes between healthy human individuals. Study observations and caveats: Memory subsets had estimated richness that was generally smaller than that of naive subsets. The small donor group covered limited genetic and exposure diversity.

Several immunoSEQ plates received, in even portions, the genomic DNA of each subset. Clones were read by immunoSEQ multiplex PCR, and TCRdb kept only the in-frame ones, dropping some. The top ten clones hold approximately 0.52% of a sample with about 1.1 million clones, roughly 74% of them seen once. Regarding this clone: The antigen remains undetermined.

The CDR3 covers 15 residues. The V end lost 5 bases, the J end lost 0 bases, and 11 bases lay between the germline ends. Germline V gene data show CDR1 as LNHDA and CDR2 as SQIVND (reference sequence). The source material was memory CD4+ T cells from PBMCs. The subset is: CD45RA-negative fraction. This chain connects TRBV19 to TRBJ1-3; unclear D gene. The receptor comes from a young man in good health. Some clones in this sample may be carry-over from other donors' samples. The CDR3 nucleotides are TGTGCCAGTAGTTCGTCGAGGAGCTCTGGAAACACCATATATTTT. It codes for CASSSSRSSGNTIYF.